This TCR beta chain was captured by sequencing in a study of T cell responses to AZD1222 COVID-19 vaccine. Study-level points and caveats: Females outnumbered males among donors, who were mostly white British; clonal diversity was possibly underestimated. A rise in Spike-specific TCR breadth and depth followed two AZD1222 doses. There were vaccine-associated CD4 TCRs across spike, dominant at 160-218 and 743-854.

Investigators merged groups given second doses at roughly 4 or roughly 12 weeks. The assay was immunoSEQ multiplex PCR, and TCRdb's table has in-frame clones only and misses some. The data contain 110,000 to 150,000 clones, 92% of them singletons. Worth noting for this clone: Its cognate antigen is unknown.

This CDR3 comprises 14 residues. The V and J ends lost 6 bases and 8 bases, in that order; junction bases with no gene match: 10. Per the germline V gene, CDR1 is MNHEY and CDR2 is SVGEGT. V usage is TRBV6-2 or TRBV6-3 and J usage is TRBJ1-3; TRBD1 matches 7 bases. The receptor's source is an adult who received the AZD1222 COVID-19 vaccine. The sequencing here drew on peripheral blood, taken 28 days after the second AZD1222 dose. CDR3 residues: CASSRRQGGDTIYF. CDR3 DNA sequence: TGTGCCAGCAGCCGTCGACAGGGTGGCGACACCATATATTTT.